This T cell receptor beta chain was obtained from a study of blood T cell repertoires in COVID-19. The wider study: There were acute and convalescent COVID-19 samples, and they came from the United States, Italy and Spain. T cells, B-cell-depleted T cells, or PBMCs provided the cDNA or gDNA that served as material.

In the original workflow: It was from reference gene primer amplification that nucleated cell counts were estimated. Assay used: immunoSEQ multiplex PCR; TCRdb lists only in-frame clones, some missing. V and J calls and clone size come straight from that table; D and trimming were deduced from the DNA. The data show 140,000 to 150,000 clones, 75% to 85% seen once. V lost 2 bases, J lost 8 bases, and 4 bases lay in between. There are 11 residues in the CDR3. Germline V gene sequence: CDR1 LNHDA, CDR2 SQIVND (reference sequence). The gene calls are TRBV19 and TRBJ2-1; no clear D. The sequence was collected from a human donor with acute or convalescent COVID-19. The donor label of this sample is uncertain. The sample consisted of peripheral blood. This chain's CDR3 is CASSIRDEQFF. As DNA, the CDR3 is TGTGCCAGTAGTATACGGGATGAGCAGTTCTTC.